The 8 T cell receptor beta chains presented below share a single source sample, sequenced in a study of spatial heterogeneity in lung cancer. Study-wide findings and caveats: Tracking of tumor mutation counts was seen in expanded intratumoral alpha and beta TCR counts.

These receptors lack a known antigen. Time point reported: sample taken at primary tumor resection. TCRdb re-derived calls from the 5' RACE reads in MiXCR, one entry per CDR3 protein. The sample holds thousands of distinct CDR3 sequences; about 9% are singletons and the top ten take roughly 15%. Sequenced here: lung tumor tissue, sampled at surgery. The receptors come from a male donor with early-stage non-small cell lung cancer.

This clonotype is labeled as medium-sized (0.01 to 0.1%). The chain uses TRBV11-2 and TRBJ2-3, with 11 positions matching TRBD2. V lost 3 bases and J lost 4; bases outside the gene matches: 3. The length of the CDR3 is 15 residues. From germline, CDR1 is SGHAT and CDR2 FQNNGV. Here the CDR3 reads CASSFQLAGADTQYF. In nucleotides, the CDR3 is TGTGCCAGCAGCTTCCAACTAGCGGGGGCAGATACGCAGTATTTT.

This clonotype was picked up a small number of times. The chain is built from TRBV7-9 and TRBJ2-2, with D hard to call. The CDR3 spans 12 residues. V gave up 3 bases and J gave up 7 bases, with 6 bases separating them. Germline CDR1 SEHNR, CDR2 FQNEAQ (reference sequence). As DNA, the CDR3 is TGTGCCAGCAGCTTGGGTCACGGGGAGCTGTTTTTT. Translating gives CASSLGHGELFF.

The chain couples TRBV19 to TRBJ2-2; 9 bases are shared with TRBD1. The V segment lost 2 bases and the J segment 5 bases; nucleotides outside the gene matches: 9. The V gene's germline CDR1 is LNHDA and CDR2 SQIVND (reference sequence). The CDR3 sequence is 17 residues long. This CDR3 reads CASSITGTGIMTGELFF. The CDR3 DNA reads as TGTGCCAGTAGTATAACCGGGACAGGGATAATGACCGGGGAGCTGTTTTTT.

Judged by abundance, this clonotype is medium-sized (0.01 to 0.1%). The chain carries TRBV5-1 and TRBJ2-5, with D perhaps TRBD1 or TRBD2 (5 bases each). V dropped 0 bases and J dropped 5 bases, with 14 bases sitting between them. Germline V gives CDR1 SGHRS, CDR2 YFSETQ. This CDR3 comprises 15 residues. Here the CDR3 reads CASSLGGPPPETQYF. CDR3 DNA sequence: TGCGCCAGCAGCTTGGGGGGACCACCGCCGGAGACCCAGTACTTC.

Within the sample, this clonotype is medium-sized. The chain carries TRBV7-3 and TRBJ1-1; no clear D gene. Germline V gene data show CDR1 as SGHTA and CDR2 as FQGTGA. The length of the CDR3 is 15 residues. V was shortened by 5 bases and J by 2 bases, with 15 bases between the two germline ends. CDR3 sequence (DNA): TGTGCCAGCAGCCGTCTTCGGGGTTCTAACACTGAAGCTTTCTTT. Translated, it gives CASSRLRGSNTEAFF.

DNA of the CDR3: TGCAGCGCGCAGGACGGAAACACCGGGGAGCTGTTTTTT. Encoded protein: CSAQDGNTGELFF. The chain carries TRBV29-1 and TRBJ2-2; D remains unclear. The germline V gene encodes CDR1 SQVTM and CDR2 ANQGSEA. V gave up 7 bases and J gave up 2 bases, with 11 bases separating them. The CDR3 runs 13 residues.

In its sample, this clonotype was seen many times. Written as DNA, the CDR3 is TGCAGTTCCAGGGAGGGCGGGAGCGGGGAGCTGTTTTTT. Protein sequence: CSSREGGSGELFF. The chain links TRBV20-1 to TRBJ2-2; TRBD2 matches at 7 bases. Germline CDR1 is DFQATT and CDR2 is SNEGSKA (reference sequence). This CDR3 is built from 13 residues. The J segment lost 7 bases and the V segment lost 8 bases, leaving 10 bases of the junction unmatched.

The chain is built from TRBV7-2 and TRBJ2-7, with D maybe TRBD1 (5 bases). Between the trimmed V and J ends, which lost 1 base and 6 bases, there was a span of 13 bases. The length of the CDR3 is 14 residues. The germline V gene has CDR1 SGHTA and CDR2 FQGNSA. In nucleotides, the CDR3 is TGTGCCAGCAGCTTAGTCGGCACCCAGGGCGAGCAGTACTTC. Translation gives CASSLVGTQGEQYF.